This T cell receptor beta chain was retrieved from a study of molecular identifiers for immune sequencing clone quantification. CDR3 length: 15 residues. Germline CDR1 SGHVS, CDR2 FNYEAQ. J gave up 3 bases and V 5 bases, and 6 bases lay outside the gene matches. This clonotype was counted many times. TCRdb passed the PCR reads through MiXCR, listing each CDR3 protein once. The sample yields 350,000 or so distinct CDR3 sequences, 20% to 25% seen once. Sequencing was done on a sample of naive CD8+ T cells from blood, with Jurkat cell RNA spiked in. Stated subset: FACS-sorted CD8+CD4-CCR7+CD45RA+ naive T cells. The chain carries TRBV7-6 and TRBJ2-2; 7 bases are a match to TRBD1. The sequence was collected from a human donor in good health. Some libraries in this study had Jurkat cell RNA spiked in. The CDR3 loop reads CASSARDRYTGELFF. CDR3 nucleotide sequence: TGTGCCAGCAGCGCCCGGGACAGATACACCGGGGAGCTGTTTTTT.